The clone carrying this T cell receptor (beta chain) has at least ten counts. The sample belongs to a study of T-cell reconstitution after alpha-beta-depleted transplantation in children. The V gene's germline CDR1 is SGHRS and CDR2 YFSETQ. This CDR3 region has 15 residues. Trimming took off 0 bases at V and 1 base at J, with 10 bases between the two ends. Unique molecular identifiers were incorporated during preparation of the TCRbeta library. TCRdb reprocessed the PCR reads with MiXCR, giving one entry per CDR3 protein. The sample has just over 350,000 distinct CDR3 sequences; about an eighth are singletons.

The clonotype comes from a human donor who donated a stem cell graft to a child with Fanconi anemia. The specimen comprised PBMCs, sampled from the stem cell graft. J is TRBJ1-1 and V is TRBV5-1, with unresolved D. The CDR3 DNA sequence: TGCGCCAGCAGCTTGGCCGTAGGGAAGAACACTGAAGCTTTCTTT. Protein: CASSLAVGKNTEAFF.